The entry below describes one T cell receptor (beta chain). The data are from a study of T cell responses to AZD1222 COVID-19 vaccine. Study-wide context: Pooling was applied to second doses at about 4 or about 12 weeks.

This table comes from immunoSEQ multiplex PCR, and its TCRdb copy is limited to in-frame clones, with some not included. Of about 120,000 clones listed, approximately 93% are singletons. The CDR3 runs 14 residues. V shed 3 bases and J shed 2 bases, with 10 bases lying between them. The germline V gene encodes CDR1 MGHDK and CDR2 SYGVNS. This sequence originates from an adult in good health. Here the sequenced sample was peripheral blood, taken on day 0 of AZD1222 vaccination. The chain links TRBV25-1 to TRBJ1-2; D is unclear. CDR3 amino acids: CASSDLSGNYGYTF. The CDR3 DNA is TGTGCCAGCAGTGACCTATCGGGGAACTATGGCTACACCTTC.